The clone carrying this TCR beta chain has a count of ten or more. Time point denoted: persistent/refractory GD, antithyroid drugs over 5 years with positive TRAb. The TCR library was made from RNA extracted from PBMCs. The entry originates in a study of regulatory T cells in long-lasting Graves disease. Arm-PCR of CDR3 regions and iRepertoire HTBI primers were used to build TCR beta libraries. MiXCR was run by TCRdb on the multiplex PCR reads, yielding one entry per CDR3 protein. The sample contains about 470,000 distinct CDR3 sequences, roughly 21% of which appear only once. Trimming took 5 bases from V and 0 from J; bases not matched to a gene: 6. CDR3 length: 15 residues. The V gene's germline CDR1 is LNHNV and CDR2 YYDKDF (reference sequence).

The clonotype comes from a female donor with Graves disease. The chain has TRBV15 and TRBJ2-7, with TRBD1 identical over 8 bases. The sample was peripheral blood mononuclear cells (PBMCs), taken when the disease was refractory, from a patient treated with antithyroid drugs. The CDR3 DNA is TGTGCCACCAGCCTGGACAGGGTGTCCTCCTACGAGCAGTACTTC. The encoded protein is CATSLDRVSSYEQYF.